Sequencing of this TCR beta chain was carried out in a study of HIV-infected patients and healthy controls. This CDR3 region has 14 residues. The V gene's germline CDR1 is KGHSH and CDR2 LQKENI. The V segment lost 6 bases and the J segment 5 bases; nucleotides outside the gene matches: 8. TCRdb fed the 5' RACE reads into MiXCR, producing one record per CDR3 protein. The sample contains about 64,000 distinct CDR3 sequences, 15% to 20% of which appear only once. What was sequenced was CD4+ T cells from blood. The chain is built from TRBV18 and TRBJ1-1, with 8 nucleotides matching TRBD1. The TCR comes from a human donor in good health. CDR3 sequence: CASSRTGQETEAFF. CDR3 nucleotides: TGTGCCAGCTCTCGGACAGGGCAGGAAACTGAAGCTTTCTTT.